This T cell receptor (beta chain) was recorded in a study of blood T cells in healthy people across ages. PCR was performed a second time for about 7 to 11 cycles using a sample-barcoded 5' primer and a J-beta primer mix. TCRdb processed the 5' RACE reads anew with MiXCR; each CDR3 protein has one entry. The sample lists under 2,000,000 distinct CDR3 sequences, roughly 50% seen once, with over 2% in the top ten. Comments on this clonotype: Its antigen is as yet unknown.

The study drew donors from healthy Caucasian individuals in Russia aged roughly 6 to 90. Isolated PBMCs totaled at least 7 million in each sample. Notes on the study in general: Across samples, TCR beta diversity tracked strongly with naive T cell percentage. Greater diversity and more naive CD4+ cells were seen in long-lived donors than in aged donors.

The sample was blood. The receptor was derived from a woman aged 35 to 49 in good health.

CDR3 amino acids: CASSSLPRGGNYGYTF. The DNA of the CDR3 is TGTGCCAGCAGTTCCCTACCAAGGGGGGGAAACTATGGCTACACCTTC. J is TRBJ1-2 and V is TRBV6-5; tentatively, D is TRBD1 (6 bases). The CDR3 sequence is 16 residues long. V lost 4 bases and J 2 bases, leaving 17 bases between the germline ends. Per germline, CDR1 MNHEY and CDR2 SVGAGI.